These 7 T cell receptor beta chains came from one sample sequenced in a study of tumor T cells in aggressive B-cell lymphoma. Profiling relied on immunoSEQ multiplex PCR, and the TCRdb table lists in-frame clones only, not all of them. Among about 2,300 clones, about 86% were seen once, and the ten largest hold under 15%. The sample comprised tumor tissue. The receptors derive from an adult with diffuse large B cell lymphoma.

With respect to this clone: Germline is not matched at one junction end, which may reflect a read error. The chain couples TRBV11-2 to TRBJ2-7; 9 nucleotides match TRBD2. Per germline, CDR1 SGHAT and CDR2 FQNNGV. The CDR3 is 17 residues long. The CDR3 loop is CASSLVWSSGTSYEQHF. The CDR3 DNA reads TGTGCCAGCAGCTTAGTGTGGTCTAGCGGGACCTCCTACGAGCAGCACTTC.

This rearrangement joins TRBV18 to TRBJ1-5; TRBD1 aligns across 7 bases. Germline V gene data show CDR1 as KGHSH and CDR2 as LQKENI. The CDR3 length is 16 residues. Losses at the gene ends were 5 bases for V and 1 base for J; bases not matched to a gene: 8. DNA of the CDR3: TGTGCCAGCTCATCCGAGGGACAGTCGAGCAATCAGCCCCAGCATTTT. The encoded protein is CASSSEGQSSNQPQHF.

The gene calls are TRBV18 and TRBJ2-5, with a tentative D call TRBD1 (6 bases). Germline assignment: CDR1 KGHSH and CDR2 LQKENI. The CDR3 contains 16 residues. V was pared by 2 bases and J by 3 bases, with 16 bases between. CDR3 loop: CASSPYIAGVEETQYF. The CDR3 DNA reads TGTGCCAGCTCACCATACATAGCAGGGGTTGAAGAGACCCAGTACTTC.

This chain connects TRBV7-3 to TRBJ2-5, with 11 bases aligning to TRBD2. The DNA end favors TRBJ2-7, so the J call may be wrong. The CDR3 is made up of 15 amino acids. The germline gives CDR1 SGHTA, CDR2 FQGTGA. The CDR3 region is CASSLGTSGSYEQYF. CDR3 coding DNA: TGTGCCAGCAGCTTAGGGACTAGCGGATCCTACGAGCAGTACTTC.

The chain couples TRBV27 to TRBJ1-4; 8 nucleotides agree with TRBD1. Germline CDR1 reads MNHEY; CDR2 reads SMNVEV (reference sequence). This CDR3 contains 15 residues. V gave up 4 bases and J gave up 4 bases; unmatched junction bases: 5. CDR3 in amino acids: CASSSTTGVNEKLFF. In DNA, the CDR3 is TGTGCCAGCAGTTCAACGACAGGGGTTAATGAAAAACTGTTTTTT. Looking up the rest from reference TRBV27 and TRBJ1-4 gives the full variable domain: EAQVTQNPRYLITVTGKKLTVTCSQNMNHEYMSWYRQDPGLGLRQIYYSMNVEVTDKGDVPEGYKVSRKEKRNFPLILESPSPNQTSLYFCASSSTTGVNEKLFFGSGTQLSVL.

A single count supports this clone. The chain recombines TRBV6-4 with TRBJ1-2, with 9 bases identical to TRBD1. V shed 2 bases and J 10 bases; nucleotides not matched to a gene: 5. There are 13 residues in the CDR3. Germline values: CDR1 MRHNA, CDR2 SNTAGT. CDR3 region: CASSDRTGAAYTF. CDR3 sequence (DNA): TGTGCCAGCAGTGACAGGACAGGGGCGGCCTACACCTTC.

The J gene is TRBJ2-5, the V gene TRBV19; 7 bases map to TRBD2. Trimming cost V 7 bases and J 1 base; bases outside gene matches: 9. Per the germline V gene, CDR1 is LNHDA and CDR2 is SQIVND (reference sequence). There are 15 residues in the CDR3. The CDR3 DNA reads TGTGCCAGTAACCCCGGCGGGAGTAGCCAAGAGACCCAGTACTTC. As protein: CASNPGGSSQETQYF. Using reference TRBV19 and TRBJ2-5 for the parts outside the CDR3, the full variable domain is DGGITQSPKYLFRKEGQNVTLSCEQNLNHDAMYWYRQDPGQGLRLIYYSQIVNDFQKGDIAEGYSVSREKKESFPLTVTSAQKNPTAFYLCASNPGGSSQETQYFGPGTRLLVL.